The rows below give T cell receptor beta chains drawn from one sample of a study of cytomegalovirus exposure and HLA in healthy donors. This table comes from immunoSEQ multiplex PCR, and its TCRdb copy is limited to in-frame clones, with some not included. The sample contains about 120,000 clones, about 76% of which appear only once. The material sequenced was PBMCs. These receptors all come from a woman in her 40s in good health and CMV-seronegative. Both conserved end residues are part of each CDR3. D genes are given only for firm matches. The size of a clone is reported for some rows only, either as once, few or many, or as a class for expanded clones.

v_gene: TRBV9
len: 16
abundance: .
d_gene: TRBD2
j_gene: TRBJ2-1
CDR3aa: CASSEGLAGGIYEQFF
CDR3nt: TGTGCCAGCAGCGAGGGACTAGCGGGAGGGATCTATGAGCAGTTCTTC

v_gene: TRBV14
len: 16
abundance: .
d_gene: .
j_gene: TRBJ1-1
CDR3aa: CASSQGEAGLRRVAFF
CDR3nt: TGTGCCAGCAGCCAAGGCGAGGCGGGGCTGAGGCGAGTAGCTTTCTTT

v_gene: TRBV9
len: 17
abundance: few
d_gene: TRBD2
j_gene: TRBJ2-5
CDR3aa: CASSVTGLAGVQETQYF
CDR3nt: TGTGCCAGCAGCGTAACTGGGCTAGCGGGGGTCCAAGAGACCCAGTACTTC

v_gene: TRBV10-2
len: 16
abundance: .
d_gene: .
j_gene: TRBJ2-2
CDR3aa: CASGDARIHFMGELFF
CDR3nt: TGCGCCAGCGGAGACGCTAGGATTCATTTTATGGGGGAGCTGTTTTTT

v_gene: TRBV9
len: 13
abundance: .
d_gene: .
j_gene: TRBJ1-2
CDR3aa: CASSGNRPHGYTF
CDR3nt: TGTGCCAGCAGCGGTAACAGGCCCCATGGCTACACCTTC

v_gene: TRBV4-2
len: 17
abundance: few
d_gene: TRBD2
j_gene: TRBJ2-3
CDR3aa: CASSPTGSSGGAHTQYF
CDR3nt: TGTGCCAGCAGCCCCACCGGGAGCAGCGGGGGGGCACACACGCAGTATTTT

v_gene: TRBV29-1
len: 10
abundance: .
d_gene: TRBD1
j_gene: TRBJ1-2
CDR3aa: CSAGTVYYTF
CDR3nt: TGCAGCGCAGGGACAGTTTACTACACCTTC

v_gene: TRBV2
len: 14
abundance: .
d_gene: .
j_gene: TRBJ2-7
CDR3aa: CASSEEASPYEQYF
CDR3nt: TGTGCCAGCAGTGAAGAGGCTAGCCCCTACGAGCAGTACTTC

v_gene: TRBV30
len: 13
abundance: .
d_gene: TRBD1
j_gene: TRBJ2-7
CDR3aa: CAWSPRQGDEQYF
CDR3nt: TGTGCCTGGAGTCCCCGACAGGGAGACGAGCAGTACTTC

v_gene: TRBV28
len: 14
abundance: .
d_gene: .
j_gene: TRBJ2-5
CDR3aa: CASSLLAEQETQYF
CDR3nt: TGTGCCAGCAGTTTGTTGGCGGAACAAGAGACCCAGTACTTC

v_gene: TRBV6-5
len: 15
abundance: .
d_gene: TRBD1
j_gene: TRBJ1-4
CDR3aa: CASSYQGASGEKLFF
CDR3nt: TGTGCCAGCAGTTACCAGGGGGCGAGTGGGGAAAAACTGTTTTTT

v_gene: TRBV7-2
len: 17
abundance: .
d_gene: TRBD2
j_gene: TRBJ2-2
CDR3aa: CASSPRLAIYSTGELFF
CDR3nt: TGTGCCAGCAGCCCCCGACTAGCAATATATAGCACCGGGGAGCTGTTTTTT

v_gene: TRBV6-6
len: 11
abundance: .
d_gene: .
j_gene: TRBJ2-7
CDR3aa: CASRFGYEQYF
CDR3nt: TGTGCCAGCAGATTCGGCTACGAGCAGTACTTC

v_gene: TRBV9
len: 15
abundance: .
d_gene: TRBD1
j_gene: TRBJ1-5
CDR3aa: CASSVEGGVTQPQHF
CDR3nt: TGTGCCAGCAGCGTAGAAGGGGGCGTCACTCAGCCCCAGCATTTT

v_gene: TRBV6-5
len: 13
abundance: few
d_gene: .
j_gene: TRBJ1-5
CDR3aa: CASSYSHNQPQHF
CDR3nt: TGTGCCAGCAGTTACTCCCACAATCAGCCCCAGCATTTT

v_gene: TRBV28
len: 16
abundance: .
d_gene: TRBD1
j_gene: TRBJ1-3
CDR3aa: CASSPKGQGFGNTIYF
CDR3nt: TGTGCCAGCAGCCCAAAGGGACAGGGGTTTGGAAACACCATATATTTT

v_gene: TRBV18
len: 16
abundance: .
d_gene: TRBD1
j_gene: TRBJ2-7
CDR3aa: CASSPHTGTVSGEQYF
CDR3nt: TGTGCCAGCTCACCACACACCGGGACAGTCTCTGGAGAGCAGTACTTC

v_gene: TRBV4-1
len: 17
abundance: .
d_gene: TRBD1
j_gene: TRBJ2-7
CDR3aa: CASSQTTTGQGMYEQYF
CDR3nt: TGCGCCAGCAGCCAAACGACGACGGGACAGGGAATGTACGAGCAGTACTTC

v_gene: TRBV5-1
len: 16
abundance: .
d_gene: TRBD2
j_gene: TRBJ2-5
CDR3aa: CASSLEIGGARGVQYF
CDR3nt: TGCGCCAGCAGCTTGGAGATCGGGGGGGCAAGGGGGGTCCAGTACTTC

v_gene: TRBV30
len: 14
abundance: .
d_gene: .
j_gene: TRBJ1-2
CDR3aa: CAWSRTGGNYGYTF
CDR3nt: TGTGCCTGGAGTAGAACGGGAGGAAACTATGGCTACACCTTC

v_gene: TRBV28
len: 16
abundance: .
d_gene: TRBD2
j_gene: TRBJ2-1
CDR3aa: CASTNRGRAYYNEQFF
CDR3nt: TGTGCCAGCACTAATCGCGGGAGGGCCTACTACAATGAGCAGTTCTTC

v_gene: TRBV6-5
len: 14
abundance: few
d_gene: .
j_gene: TRBJ1-4
CDR3aa: CASSYRSGREKLFF
CDR3nt: TGTGCCAGCAGTTACAGGTCAGGGAGGGAAAAACTGTTTTTT

v_gene: TRBV6-6
len: 15
abundance: .
d_gene: TRBD1
j_gene: TRBJ1-4
CDR3aa: CASSFGTGEYEKLFF
CDR3nt: TGTGCCAGCAGTTTTGGGACAGGGGAATATGAAAAACTGTTTTTT

v_gene: TRBV30
len: 14
abundance: .
d_gene: TRBD1
j_gene: TRBJ1-2
CDR3aa: CAWRGQGRDYGYTF
CDR3nt: TGTGCCTGGAGAGGACAGGGCCGAGACTATGGCTACACCTTC

v_gene: TRBV13
len: 12
abundance: few
d_gene: .
j_gene: TRBJ1-5
CDR3aa: CASSQLDQPQHF
CDR3nt: TGTGCCAGCAGCCAATTAGATCAGCCCCAGCATTTT

v_gene: TRBV4-3
len: 13
abundance: .
d_gene: .
j_gene: TRBJ2-3
CDR3aa: CASSQGYFDTQYF
CDR3nt: TGCGCCAGCAGCCAAGGATACTTCGATACGCAGTATTTT

v_gene: TRBV15
len: 14
abundance: .
d_gene: TRBD2
j_gene: TRBJ2-7
CDR3aa: CATSKTSGAYEQYF
CDR3nt: TGTGCCACCAGCAAAACTAGCGGGGCCTACGAGCAGTACTTC

v_gene: TRBV27
len: 15
abundance: once
d_gene: TRBD1
j_gene: TRBJ2-7
CDR3aa: CASSSGGSRGPEQYF
CDR3nt: TGTGCCAGCAGTTCTGGTGGGAGCAGGGGGCCCGAGCAGTACTTC

v_gene: TRBV7-9
len: 13
abundance: .
d_gene: .
j_gene: TRBJ1-6
CDR3aa: CASSSGQNSPLHF
CDR3nt: TGTGCCAGCAGCTCGGGACAAAATTCACCCCTCCACTTT

v_gene: TRBV10-3
len: 15
abundance: .
d_gene: TRBD1
j_gene: TRBJ1-1
CDR3aa: CAIQGAPPWNTEAFF
CDR3nt: TGTGCCATTCAGGGGGCGCCGCCATGGAACACTGAAGCTTTCTTT

v_gene: TRBV11-3
len: 16
abundance: .
d_gene: TRBD1
j_gene: TRBJ2-2
CDR3aa: CASSSRQGAGTGELFF
CDR3nt: TGTGCCAGCAGCTCACGACAGGGGGCCGGCACCGGGGAGCTGTTTTTT

v_gene: TRBV30
len: 15
abundance: .
d_gene: TRBD2
j_gene: TRBJ2-1
CDR3aa: CAWSGPGTSFNEQFF
CDR3nt: TGTGCCTGGAGTGGACCCGGGACTAGTTTCAATGAGCAGTTCTTC

v_gene: TRBV14
len: 16
abundance: .
d_gene: TRBD1
j_gene: TRBJ2-1
CDR3aa: CASSQLTGAPYNEQFF
CDR3nt: TGTGCCAGCAGCCAGCTGACAGGGGCCCCCTACAATGAGCAGTTCTTC

v_gene: TRBV27
len: 14
abundance: .
d_gene: TRBD2
j_gene: TRBJ2-7
CDR3aa: CASSLQRGPYEQYF
CDR3nt: TGTGCCAGCAGTTTACAGCGGGGGCCCTACGAGCAGTACTTC

v_gene: TRBV21-1
len: 14
abundance: once
d_gene: .
j_gene: TRBJ1-2
CDR3aa: CASSARGYHFDYTF
CDR3nt: TGTGCCAGCAGCGCTCGCGGATACCACTTCGACTACACCTTC

v_gene: TRBV30
len: 13
abundance: .
d_gene: .
j_gene: TRBJ1-4
CDR3aa: CAGEEATNEKLFF
CDR3nt: TGTGCGGGGGAGGAAGCAACTAATGAAAAACTGTTTTTT

v_gene: TRBV9
len: 15
abundance: .
d_gene: TRBD2
j_gene: TRBJ2-7
CDR3aa: CASSVESGREYEQYF
CDR3nt: TGTGCCAGCAGCGTAGAAAGCGGGAGGGAGTACGAGCAGTACTTC

v_gene: TRBV28
len: 16
abundance: .
d_gene: .
j_gene: TRBJ2-2
CDR3aa: CASSLAGSLFTGELFF
CDR3nt: TGTGCCAGCAGCCTTGCCGGGTCGCTTTTCACCGGGGAGCTGTTTTTT

v_gene: TRBV5-4
len: 13
abundance: .
d_gene: .
j_gene: TRBJ2-7
CDR3aa: CASSTVRGGEQYF
CDR3nt: TGTGCCAGCAGTACAGTTAGAGGGGGCGAGCAGTACTTC

v_gene: TRBV12-1
len: 15
abundance: .
d_gene: .
j_gene: TRBJ1-1
CDR3aa: CASSLPGQVNTEAFF
CDR3nt: TGTGCCAGCAGCCTACCGGGACAGGTGAACACTGAAGCTTTCTTT

v_gene: TRBV27
len: 14
abundance: .
d_gene: .
j_gene: TRBJ2-7
CDR3aa: CASSLSGRFYEQYF
CDR3nt: TGTGCCAGCAGTTTATCGGGGCGGTTCTACGAGCAGTACTTC

v_gene: TRBV30
len: 16
abundance: .
d_gene: TRBD1
j_gene: TRBJ1-3
CDR3aa: CAWSVLGTGAGNTIYF
CDR3nt: TGTGCCTGGAGTGTACTAGGGACAGGGGCTGGAAACACCATATATTTT

v_gene: TRBV30
len: 14
abundance: few
d_gene: .
j_gene: TRBJ1-6
CDR3aa: CAWSVTSYNSPLHF
CDR3nt: TGTGCCTGGAGTGTAACCAGTTATAATTCACCCCTCCACTTT

v_gene: TRBV11-2
len: 13
abundance: .
d_gene: .
j_gene: TRBJ2-7
CDR3aa: CASSLDPGYEQYF
CDR3nt: TGTGCCAGCAGCTTAGACCCGGGATACGAGCAGTACTTC

v_gene: TRBV11-2
len: 18
abundance: once
d_gene: .
j_gene: TRBJ2-2
CDR3aa: CASSPHIPGGPNTGELFF
CDR3nt: TGTGCCAGCAGCCCACATATCCCGGGGGGCCCCAACACCGGGGAGCTGTTTTTT